Here is one T cell receptor beta chain with its context. As originally analysed: Amplifying reference gene primers gave estimates of nucleated cell counts. Produced via immunoSEQ multiplex PCR; TCRdb's table is partial and in-frame only. The DNA was the basis for D and trimming; V, J and clone size are from that table. The table has around 130,000 clones, 70% to 85% seen once. This record belongs to a study of blood T cell repertoires in COVID-19. Study-wide background: Whether acute or convalescent, the COVID-19 samples came from the United States, Italy and Spain.

Germline-derived CDR1 and CDR2 are ENHRY and SYGVKD. This CDR3 is built from 15 residues. Trimming took 2 bases from V and 8 from J, leaving 15 bases between them. V and J are TRBV10-3 and TRBJ1-4; D is perhaps TRBD1 (6 bases). Sequencing was performed on peripheral blood. This TCR was sampled from an older woman with acute or convalescent COVID-19. The CDR3 is CAISERGAAGEKLFF. Written as DNA, the CDR3 is TGTGCCATCAGTGAGCGGGGGGCTGCGGGAGAAAAACTGTTTTTT.